This T cell receptor beta chain was identified during a study of cytomegalovirus exposure and HLA in healthy donors. Remarks on this clone: What it recognizes is unknown.

Germline CDR1 GTSNPN, CDR2 SVGIG (reference sequence). The CDR3 covers 13 residues. The V and J ends lost 4 bases and 1 base respectively, with 7 bases between them. Study-wide results and caveats: It was reported that the classifier diagnosed cytomegalovirus status with high specificity and sensitivity in both the original and validation cohorts.

Method: immunoSEQ multiplex PCR; TCRdb's copy keeps in-frame clones and lacks some. The data hold about 200,000 clones, with around four fifths observed a single time. This receptor was identified in a woman between 18 and 29 years old in good health and CMV-seronegative. V gene TRBV30 combines with J gene TRBJ2-2; D ambiguous. What was sequenced was PBMCs. The chain's CDR3 is CAWTELNTGELFF. For the CDR3, the DNA is TGTGCCTGGACCGAGTTGAACACCGGGGAGCTGTTTTTT.